This T cell receptor (beta chain) was recovered during a study of regulatory T cells in long-lasting Graves disease. Stated time point: newly diagnosed GD, antithyroid drugs for less than 3 months. There was RNA extracted from PBMCs, and the TCR library was made from it. The CDR3 extends over 14 amino acids. Germline values: CDR1 GTSNPN, CDR2 SVGIG (reference sequence). Comment on this clonotype: Sequence at one end of the junction differs from germline and may be a read error.

Libraries of TCR beta came from iRepertoire HTBI primers plus Arm-PCR of CDR3 regions. TCRdb reprocessed the multiplex PCR reads via MiXCR and lists one record per CDR3 protein. The repertoire holds 500,000 or so distinct CDR3 sequences, with roughly 16% as singletons. These records were also assigned to another study, of T cells in Graves' hyperthyroidism and ophthalmopathy. That source reports: Blood samples included most of the expanded thyroid clonotypes exceeding 0.001. With a median lead of 6.5 months before onset, the model predicted ophthalmopathy.

The sequence was obtained from a man aged 35-49 years with Graves disease. The genes are TRBV30 and TRBJ1-2, with D perhaps TRBD1 (5 bases). Sequencing used peripheral blood mononuclear cells (PBMCs), obtained at new diagnosis, from a patient treated with antithyroid drugs. The chain's CDR3 is CAWRDSSWDYGYTF. CDR3 bases: TGTGCCTGGAGGGACTCTTCTTGGGACTACGGCTACACCTTC.